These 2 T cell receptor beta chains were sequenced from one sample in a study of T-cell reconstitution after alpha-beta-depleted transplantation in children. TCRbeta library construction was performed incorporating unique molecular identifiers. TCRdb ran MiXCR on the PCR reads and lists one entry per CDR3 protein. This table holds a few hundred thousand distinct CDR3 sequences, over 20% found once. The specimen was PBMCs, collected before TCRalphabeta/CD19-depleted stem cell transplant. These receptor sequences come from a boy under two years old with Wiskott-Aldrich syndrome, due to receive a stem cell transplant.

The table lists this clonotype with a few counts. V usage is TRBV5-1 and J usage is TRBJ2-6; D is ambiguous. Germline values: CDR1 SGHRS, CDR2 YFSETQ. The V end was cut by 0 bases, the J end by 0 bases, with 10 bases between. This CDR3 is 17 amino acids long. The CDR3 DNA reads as TGCGCCAGCAGCTTGGGGTCAGGCCTCTCTGGGGCCAACGTCCTGACTTTC. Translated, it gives CASSLGSGLSGANVLTF.

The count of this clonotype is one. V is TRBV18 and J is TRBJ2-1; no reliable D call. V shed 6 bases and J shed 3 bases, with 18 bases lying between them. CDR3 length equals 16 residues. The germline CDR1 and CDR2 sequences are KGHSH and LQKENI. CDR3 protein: CASSPAWLRDYNEQFF. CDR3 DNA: TGTGCCAGCTCCCCCGCATGGCTAAGGGACTACAATGAGCAGTTCTTC.